This TCR beta chain is drawn from a study of blood T cells in healthy people across ages. Study-wide points: Across samples, TCR beta diversity tracked strongly with naive T cell percentage.

This clonotype was found a few times. Antigen: not known. Sample-barcoded 5' priming and a J-beta primer mix drove a second PCR of 7 to 11 cycles. TCRdb passed the 5' RACE reads through MiXCR, listing each CDR3 protein once. The data hold more than 550,000 distinct CDR3 sequences, with 22% observed a single time. Germline CDR1 MDHEN, CDR2 SYDVKM. The germline V and J ends were trimmed by 7 bases and 1 base, with 14 bases remaining between them. This CDR3 has 15 residues. Total RNA was extracted at no less than 6 micrograms per sample. The TCR comes from a man aged 65 to 85 in good health. The chain joins TRBV28 to TRBJ2-1, with unresolved D. The sample comprised blood. The CDR3 is CASTPVNWSYNEQFF. As DNA, the CDR3 is TGTGCCAGCACCCCGGTTAATTGGTCCTACAATGAGCAGTTCTTC. Looking up the rest from reference TRBV28 and TRBJ2-1 gives the full variable domain: DVKVTQSSRYLVKRTGEKVFLECVQDMDHENMFWYRQDPGLGLRLIYFSYDVKMKEKGDIPEGYSVSREKKERFSLILESASTNQTSMYLCASTPVNWSYNEQFFGPGTRLTVL.